The rows below give T cell receptor beta chains drawn from one sample of a study of CD8+CD57+ T cells in acquired aplastic anemia. TCRdb used MiXCR to reprocess the reads, holding one entry per CDR3 protein. Here the sample spans more than 250,000 distinct CDR3 sequences, around 82% being singletons. Sequencing input: sorted CD4+, CD8+, or CD8+CD57+ T cells (not recorded which) from PBMCs. The receptors derive from a human donor with aplastic anemia. Each CDR3 is given with its conserved first and last residue. A D gene is named only where the DNA matches it firmly. Clone size appears in some rows only: once, few, many, or a class for an expanded clone.

TRBV7-3	-	TRBJ2-1	15	-	TGTGCCAGCTGTGGGGGAACCGGGGAGCGGAATTTGCAGTTCTTC	CASCGGTGERNLQFF
TRBV2	-	TRBJ2-1	13	-	TGTGCCAGCAGTACCATCGACTCCTTCGACCGGTACTTC	CASSTIDSFDRYF
TRBV7-8	-	TRBJ2-3	13	-	TGTGCCAGCAGCTTAGGGGGCAGAGCTGAGACGCAGTTT	CASSLGGRAETQF
TRBV11-3	-	TRBJ1-4	15	-	TGCGCCAGCAGCTTAGATCGAACAGCTAATGAGAAACTGTTTTTT	CASSLDRTANEKLFF
TRBV7-8	-	TRBJ2-3	13	-	TGTGCCAGCGGGGACGGGGGCACAGATGATACGTATTTT	CASGDGGTDDTYF
TRBV7-2	-	TRBJ2-1	16	-	TGTGCCAGCAGCGCGACCAGCACTAGCTCATTCAATCAGCAGTTCTTC	CASSATSTSSFNQQFF
TRBV9	-	TRBJ1-2	15	-	TGTGCCAGCGGCGGGTGGAGGAACATTCAGTACTGCTACACCTTC	CASGGWRNIQYCYTF
TRBV11-3	-	TRBJ2-7	14	-	TGTGCCAGCAGCAGGGGTGGAGGGTGCTACGAGCAGTACTTC	CASSRGGGCYEQYF
TRBV11-3	-	TRBJ2-2	15	-	TGTGCCAGCAGCTTAGATGCGACAGACACCGGGGAGCTGTTTTTT	CASSLDATDTGELFF
TRBV7-8	-	TRBJ1-5	13	few	TGTGCCAGCAGCTTAGCGGGAGACCAGCCCCAGCATTTT	CASSLAGDQPQHF
TRBV7-3	-	TRBJ2-5	14	-	TGTGCCAGCAGTCAGAGGCGGGGTTCAGGCTCACCCCTCTTC	CASSQRRGSGSPLF
TRBV15	-	TRBJ1-6	16	few	TGTGCCACCAGCAGAGATCGTCCGGGCCCTAATTCACCCCTCCACTTT	CATSRDRPGPNSPLHF
TRBV7-4	-	TRBJ2-7	14	-	-	CASSVRGTSSTSGF
TRBV29-1	-	TRBJ2-3	14	-	TGCAGCGTTGAGTCCCTAGCGCGCCCGTTTACGCAGTATTTT	CSVESLARPFTQYF
TRBV11-3	-	TRBJ1-2	14	-	TGTGCCAGCAGCTTAGCCGAGGGGACCTATGGCTACACCTTC	CASSLAEGTYGYTF
TRBV11-3	-	TRBJ2-1	15	-	TGTGCCAGCAGCTTGGGCCCAGCAAGAAGGAATGAGCAGTTCTTC	CASSLGPARRNEQFF
TRBV19	TRBD2	TRBJ2-2	17	many	TGTGCCAGTAGGATCCCGGGACTAGCGGGAGTCACCGGGGAGCTGTTTTTT	CASRIPGLAGVTGELFF
TRBV19	-	TRBJ2-1	14	few	TGTGCCAGTAGTATCGGGGCCTCCTACAATGAGCAGTTCTTC	CASSIGASYNEQFF
TRBV7-6	-	TRBJ2-2	12	-	TGTGCCAGCAGCTTAGTTTCCGGGGAGCTGTTCTTT	CASSLVSGELFF
TRBV29-1	-	TRBJ2-3	13	-	TGCAGCGTTGCGGGAGATCAATCAGATACGCAGTATTTT	CSVAGDQSDTQYF
TRBV11-2	-	TRBJ1-5	13	few	TGTGCCAGCAGCTGGGGAGGAGGGCAGCCCCAGCATTTT	CASSWGGGQPQHF
TRBV5-4	TRBD1	TRBJ2-1	15	-	TGTGCCAGCAGCTTAGCTAGACAGGGGGGGAATGAGCAGTTCTTC	CASSLARQGGNEQFF
TRBV19	TRBD2	TRBJ2-1	15	few	TGTGCCAGTAGTATAACTAGCGCTTCTTACAATGAGCAGTTCTTC	CASSITSASYNEQFF
TRBV11-3	-	TRBJ1-2	15	-	TGTGCCAGCAGCTTGGCCCAGGGCACAAACTATGGCTACACCTTC	CASSLAQGTNYGYTF
TRBV7-2	TRBD2	TRBJ2-6	15	-	TGTGCCAGCAGTCGGGGGGAGACTGGGGCCATCGCCACGACTTTC	CASSRGETGAIATTF
TRBV5-5	TRBD2	TRBJ2-1	16	-	TGCGCCAGCAGCTTGGGGCAGGGCGGGGGGAGCGATGAGCAGTTCTTC	CASSLGQGGGSDEQFF
TRBV5-6	-	TRBJ2-1	15	few	TGTGCCAGCAGCCCCGTTGACGGAGCCTACAATGAGCAGTTCTTC	CASSPVDGAYNEQFF
TRBV15	-	TRBJ1-1	14	-	TGTGCCACCAGCATAGATGGAGTTCACACTGCAGCTTTCTTT	CATSIDGVHTAAFF
TRBV7-3	-	TRBJ2-3	14	once	TGTGCCAGCAGCTTAGTTAGATTTCCTGATAAGCACTTTTTT	CASSLVRFPDKHFF
TRBV24-1	-	TRBJ2-2	16	-	TGTGCCACCAGTGATGTGAGGGCAGGGGACACCCGGGAGCTGTTTTTT	CATSDVRAGDTRELFF
TRBV11-1	-	TRBJ2-1	15	-	TGTGCCAGCAGCTTGACAAGGGGCACCTACAATGAGCAGTTCTTC	CASSLTRGTYNEQFF
TRBV4-2	TRBD1	TRBJ1-2	17	-	TGTGCCAGCAGCCAAGGCTCCGGGACAGGGGGCGCTGATGGCTACACCTTC	CASSQGSGTGGADGYTF
TRBV12-3/TRBV12-4	-	TRBJ1-2	13	-	TGTGCCAGCACCTCGGGCAGTTACTATGGCTACACCTTC	CASTSGSYYGYTF
TRBV20-1	TRBD2	TRBJ2-5	16	few	TGCAGTGCTAGAGACAGAGACAAGGGAGGGTGGGAGACCCAGTACTTC	CSARDRDKGGWETQYF
TRBV2	TRBD1	TRBJ1-1	15	few	TGTGCCAGCGGCTTAGATCTGACAGGGACCCCTGAAGCTTTCTTT	CASGLDLTGTPEAFF
TRBV5-1	-	TRBJ1-2	12	once	TGTGCCAGCAGCCTAGTGGCACGGGGCTACACCTTC	CASSLVARGYTF
TRBV15	-	TRBJ1-1	15	-	TGTGCCACCAGCAGAGATAGGCAGGCGAACACTGAAGCTTTCTTT	CATSRDRQANTEAFF
TRBV11-2	-	TRBJ2-1	15	-	TGTGCCAGCAGCTGGGGTGGAGGGGCCTACAATGAGCAGTTCTTC	CASSWGGGAYNEQFF
TRBV7-3	-	TRBJ1-1	15	-	TGTGCTAGCAGCTTAGATCTGACAAGTGAGACTGAAGCTTTCTTT	CASSLDLTSETEAFF
TRBV20-1	-	TRBJ1-1	15	once	TGCAGTGCCAGTAGCTGGGGTTGCAAGAACACTGAAGCTTTCTTT	CSASSWGCKNTEAFF
TRBV7-9	-	TRBJ1-6	16	-	TGTGCCAGCAGCGTGGGGGAGGGCGGCTATAATTCGCACCTCCACTTT	CASSVGEGGYNSHLHF